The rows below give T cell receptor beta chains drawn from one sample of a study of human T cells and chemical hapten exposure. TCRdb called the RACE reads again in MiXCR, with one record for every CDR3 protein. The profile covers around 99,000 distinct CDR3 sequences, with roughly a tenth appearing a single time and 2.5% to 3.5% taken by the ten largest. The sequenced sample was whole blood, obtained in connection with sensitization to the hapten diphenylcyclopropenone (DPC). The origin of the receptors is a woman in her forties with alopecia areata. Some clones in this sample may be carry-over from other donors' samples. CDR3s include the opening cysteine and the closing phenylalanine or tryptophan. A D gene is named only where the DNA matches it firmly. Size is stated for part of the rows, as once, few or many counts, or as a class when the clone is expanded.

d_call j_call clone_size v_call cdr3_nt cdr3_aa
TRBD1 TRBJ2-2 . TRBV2 TGTGCCAGCAGCCGACGGAGGGACAGGGTGAGCGGGGAGCTGTTTTTT CASSRRRDRVSGELFF
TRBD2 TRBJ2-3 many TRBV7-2 TGTGCCAGCAGTTACTACACTAGCGCCACAGATACGCAGTATTTT CASSYYTSATDTQYF
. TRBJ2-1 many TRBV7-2 TGTGCCAGCAGCCCAACTAGGGGGTCCTACAATGAGCAGTTCTTC CASSPTRGSYNEQFF
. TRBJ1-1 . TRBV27 TGTGCCAGCAGTTTATGGGGCCCGAGGACTGAAGCTTTCTTT CASSLWGPRTEAFF
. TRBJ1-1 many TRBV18 TGTGCCAGCTCACCAGGTCAAAACACTGAAGCTTTCTTT CASSPGQNTEAFF
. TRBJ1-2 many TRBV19 TGTGCCAGCCGACTCCCTGATGACTATGGCTACACCTTC CASRLPDDYGYTF
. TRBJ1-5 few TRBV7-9 TGTGCCAGCAGCTTCGGCAGGTTGGGCAATCAGCCCCAGCATTTT CASSFGRLGNQPQHF
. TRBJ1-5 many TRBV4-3 TGCGCCAGCAGCCAAGATCTAGGGGTTAATCAGCCCCAGCATTTT CASSQDLGVNQPQHF
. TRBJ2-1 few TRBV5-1 TGCGCCAGCAGCTCAGTAGCCCCCCTCAATGAGCAGTTCTTC CASSSVAPLNEQFF
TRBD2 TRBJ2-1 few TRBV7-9 TGTGCCAGCAACTCCAGGGGACTAGTCAATGAGCAGTTCTTC CASNSRGLVNEQFF
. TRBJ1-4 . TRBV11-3 TGTGCCAGCAGCTTGGCAGAAGATAATGAAAAACTGTTTTTT CASSLAEDNEKLFF
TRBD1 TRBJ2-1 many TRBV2 TGTGCCAGCACCCTACCCAGGACAGGCAAATCCTACAATGAGCAGTTCTTC CASTLPRTGKSYNEQFF
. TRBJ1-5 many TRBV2 TGTGCCAGCACGGGACCGAATAGTAATCAGCCCCAGCATTTT CASTGPNSNQPQHF
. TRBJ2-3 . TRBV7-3 TGTGCCAGCAGCTTAAATCAGGGGGGAAGCACAGATACGCAGTATTTT CASSLNQGGSTDTQYF
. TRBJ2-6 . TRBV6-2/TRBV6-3 TGTGCCAGCAGTTACTCGATGGGAGGTTCTGGGGCCAACGTCCTGACTTTC CASSYSMGGSGANVLTF
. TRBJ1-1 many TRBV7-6 TGTGCCAGCAGCTTACAAATGAACACTGAAGCTTTCTTT CASSLQMNTEAFF
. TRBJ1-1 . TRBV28 TGTGCCAGCAGCCCATGGGCGAGAACTGAAGCTTTCTTT CASSPWARTEAFF
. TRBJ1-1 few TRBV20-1 TGCAGTGTCGGGGGGTCAGAAGCTTTCTTT CSVGGSEAFF
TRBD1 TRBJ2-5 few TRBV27 TGTGCCAGCTCAGGGGTCTTGGGGCAGGGGGTAAAGACCCAGTACTTC CASSGVLGQGVKTQYF
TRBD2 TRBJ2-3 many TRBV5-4 TGTGCCAGCACCCACGGTAGCGGGGGGGCCGCAGATACGCAGTATTTT CASTHGSGGAADTQYF
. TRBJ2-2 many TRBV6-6 TGTGCCAGCAGGCCCCCCGTGGGGTGGGGCACCGGGGAGCTGTTTTTT CASRPPVGWGTGELFF
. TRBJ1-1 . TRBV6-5 TGTGCCAGCGGGATGTGGGGGGAGACTGAAGCTTTCTTT CASGMWGETEAFF
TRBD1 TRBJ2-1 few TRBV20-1 TGCAGTGCTAGAGTCCCCCTCGGGACAGCCCCAAGCACCTACAATGAGCAGTTCTTC CSARVPLGTAPSTYNEQFF
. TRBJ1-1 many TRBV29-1 TGCAGCGTGGCCCCGACGGGGAACACTGAAGCTTTCTTT CSVAPTGNTEAFF
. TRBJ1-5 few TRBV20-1 TGCAGTGCTAGTCGGTCCGCCAGGACGAATCAGCCCCAGCATTTT CSASRSARTNQPQHF
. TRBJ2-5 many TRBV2 TGTGCCAGCAGTGTAGGCAGCCAAGAGACCCAGTACTTC CASSVGSQETQYF
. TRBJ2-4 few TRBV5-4 TGTGCCAGCAGCGCCGACAAAAACATTCAGTACTTC CASSADKNIQYF
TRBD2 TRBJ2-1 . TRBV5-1 TGCGCCAGCACCTTACTCACTAGCGGATACAATGAGCAGTTCTTC CASTLLTSGYNEQFF